These 29 T cell receptor beta chains were all obtained from the same sample, sequenced in a study of regulatory T cells in long-lasting Graves disease. Time point of the sample: newly diagnosed GD, antithyroid drugs for less than 3 months. Generation of the TCR library employed RNA extracted from PBMCs. Combining iRepertoire HTBI primers with Arm-PCR of CDR3 regions, the authors built TCR beta libraries. Each CDR3 protein gets one entry after TCRdb re-called the multiplex PCR reads with MiXCR. The table shows 600,000 to 650,000 distinct CDR3 sequences, with under 20% occurring only once. The sample was also linked to a second study, of T cells in Graves' hyperthyroidism and ophthalmopathy.

The sequencing used peripheral blood mononuclear cells (PBMCs), collected at new diagnosis, from a patient treated with antithyroid drugs. These receptors were collected from a woman aged 25 to 39 with Graves disease.

This clonotype was observed at least ten times. The gene calls are TRBV30 and TRBJ1-5; D remains unclear. The CDR3 length is 11 residues. Trimming left V 3 bases short and J 9 bases short, with 9 bases between. Germline loops: CDR1 GTSNPN, CDR2 SVGIG (reference sequence). The chain's CDR3 is CAWSTGSPQHF. The CDR3 region has the DNA TGTGCCTGGAGCACCGGTTCGCCCCAGCATTTT.

This clonotype has a handful of counts. The rearrangement joins TRBV28 to TRBJ2-1, with D possibly TRBD2 on 7 matching bases. Germline V gives CDR1 MDHEN, CDR2 SYDVKM. The CDR3 has 17 amino acids. V was clipped by 4 bases and J by 7 bases, with 23 bases between them. The CDR3 DNA follows: TGTGCCAGCAGTTACCCACCCCTAGGGGGAGGGGGGAATGAGCAGTTCTTC. As protein: CASSYPPLGGGGNEQFF.

The CDR3: CASRRGLAETYNEQFF. The CDR3, as DNA: TGTGCCAGCAGACGTGGACTAGCGGAGACCTACAATGAGCAGTTCTTC. The chain couples TRBV27 to TRBJ2-1; 10 bases align to TRBD2. In germline, CDR1 is MNHEY, CDR2 SMNVEV (reference sequence). The CDR3 contains 16 residues. V was clipped by 6 bases and J by 2 bases; unmatched bases: 7.

This clonotype was seen repeatedly, ten times or more. The CDR3 region is CASSLWRGTEQYF. The CDR3 region has the DNA TGTGCCAGCAGTTTATGGAGAGGGACCGAGCAGTACTTC. The chain carries TRBV27 and TRBJ2-7; D tentatively reads TRBD1 or TRBD2 (5 bases each). From germline, CDR1 is MNHEY and CDR2 SMNVEV (reference sequence). The CDR3 length is 13 residues. V was pared by 1 base and J by 6 bases, with 10 bases between.

This clonotype occurred a few times. The V and J genes are TRBV6-1 and TRBJ1-2; no definite D call. Trimming pared 2 bases from V and 4 bases from J, leaving 5 bases between. The germline V gene encodes CDR1 MNHNS and CDR2 SASEGT. The CDR3 sequence is 12 residues long. The CDR3 sequence is CASSEQGYGYTF. The CDR3 nucleotides read TGTGCCAGCAGTGAACAAGGCTATGGCTACACCTTC.

This sequence joins TRBV7-2 and TRBJ2-1; 7 nucleotides match TRBD2. The V and J ends lost 7 bases and 9 bases, in that order; junction bases with no gene match: 9. The CDR3 is 13 residues long. From germline, CDR1 is SGHTA and CDR2 FQGNSA. Here the CDR3 reads CASTLGAGVEQFF. CDR3 coding DNA: TGTGCCAGCACCCTAGGGGCGGGAGTTGAGCAGTTCTTC.

This clonotype has at least ten counts. The CDR3 reads CASSSSLDPIYEQYF. The DNA for the CDR3 is TGTGCCAGCAGCTCCAGTCTAGACCCTATCTACGAGCAGTACTTC. V is TRBV7-2 and J is TRBJ2-7; D ambiguous. V gave up 4 bases and J gave up 3 bases, with 16 bases separating them. There are 15 residues in the CDR3. CDR1 and CDR2 from the germline V gene are SGHTA and FQGNSA.

At least ten counts were recorded for this clonotype. This chain uses TRBV2 with TRBJ2-7; D could derive from TRBD1 or TRBD2 (6 bases each). This CDR3 region has 14 residues. V shed 4 bases and J shed 9 bases, with 19 bases lying between them. Germline assignment: CDR1 SNHLY and CDR2 FYNNEI. The CDR3 reads CASSGDSEGGGQYF. DNA for the CDR3: TGTGCCAGCAGTGGAGATAGCGAGGGGGGCGGGCAGTACTTC.

In this sample, this clonotype turned up a few times. The rearrangement joins TRBV5-1 to TRBJ1-1; TRBD1 is a possible D gene (6 bases). This CDR3 spans 18 amino acids. Between the trimmed V and J ends, which lost 4 bases and 3 bases, there was a span of 25 bases. The germline CDR1 and CDR2 sequences are SGHRS and YFSETQ. The CDR3 region is CASSAGDMRLGSYTEAFF. In DNA, the CDR3 is TGCGCCAGCAGCGCCGGGGACATGAGGCTAGGATCATACACTGAAGCTTTCTTT.

This clonotype has a handful of counts. Here the CDR3 DNA reads TGTGCCACTTCTGACAGGAAACACAATGAGCAGTTCTTC. It yields the protein CATSDRKHNEQFF. This chain connects TRBV3-1 to TRBJ2-1, with a weak D call TRBD1 (6 bases). V was shortened by 10 bases and J by 5 bases, with 15 bases between the two germline ends. Germline loops: CDR1 LGHDT, CDR2 YNNKEL (reference sequence). This CDR3 has 13 amino acids.

This clonotype was detected ten times or more. The J gene is TRBJ2-7, the V gene TRBV12-3 or TRBV12-4; TRBD1 agrees at 11 bases. V gave up 3 bases and J gave up 7 bases; unmatched junction bases: 8. The CDR3 runs 15 residues. CDR3 bases: TGTGCCAGCAGTTTTCGCGGACAGGGGGCTCGGGAGCAGTACTTC. This sequence encodes CASSFRGQGAREQYF.

For this clonotype: With a much larger clone just one base away, this may be a read error. The genes are TRBV6-4 and TRBJ2-1; D is undetermined. Germline V CDR1 and CDR2: MRHNA, SNTAGT. The length of the CDR3 is 15 residues. The CDR3, as DNA: TGTGCCAGCAGTTACTCCGGCAGGCTGAACAATGAGCAGTTCTTC. Translation: CASSYSGRLNNEQFF.

The chain is built from TRBV4-2 and TRBJ2-3; D unresolved. Germline CDR1 is LGHNA and CDR2 is YNFKEQ. Trimming took 1 base from V and 6 from J, leaving 17 bases between them. This CDR3 comprises 16 residues. As DNA, the CDR3 is TGTGCCAGCAGCCAAGCAAGGACGGATGGCGCGGATACGCAGTATTTT. As protein: CASSQARTDGADTQYF.

This clonotype has more than one count but fewer than ten. This chain joins TRBV28 and TRBJ2-3, with TRBD1 matching over 10 bases. Germline CDR1 reads MDHEN; CDR2 reads SYDVKM. Trimming cost V 6 bases and J 8 bases; bases outside gene matches: 5. CDR3 length equals 13 residues. CDR3 DNA: TGTGCCAGCAGGCCCGACAGGGGGCGTACGCAGTATTTT. Encoded protein: CASRPDRGRTQYF.

As to this clonotype: A junction end diverges from the germline sequence, so it may reflect a read error. The chain links TRBV7-2 to TRBJ2-1; TRBD2 might be the D (5 bases). This CDR3 has 16 amino acids. The V gene's germline CDR1 is SGHTA and CDR2 FQGNSA. The CDR3 region has the DNA TGTGTCAGCAGCTTAGCGCTCTCACAGCCCTACAATGAGCAGTTCTTC. Encoded protein: CVSSLALSQPYNEQFF.

The V gene is TRBV28, the J gene TRBJ2-7, with 9 nucleotides matching TRBD1. The CDR3 is 14 amino acids. Trimming removed 6 bases from V and 5 bases from J; junction bases left unmatched: 8. Germline values: CDR1 MDHEN, CDR2 SYDVKM. CDR3 in amino acids: CASSTTGGADEQYF. CDR3 bases: TGTGCCAGCAGCACGACAGGGGGGGCGGACGAGCAGTACTTC. The full variable domain, with the rest looked up from reference TRBV28 and TRBJ2-7, is DVKVTQSSRYLVKRTGEKVFLECVQDMDHENMFWYRQDPGLGLRLIYFSYDVKMKEKGDIPEGYSVSREKKERFSLILESASTNQTSMYLCASSTTGGADEQYFGPGTRLTVT.

This clonotype was observed a handful of times. At one end the junction does not follow the germline gene, possibly because of a read error. The V and J genes are TRBV18 and TRBJ2-6; possible D gene TRBD1, 5 bases. Germline assignment: CDR1 KGHSH and CDR2 LQKENI. The CDR3 is made up of 17 amino acids. The CDR3 sequence: CASSSNTVSSGANVPTF. In DNA form, the CDR3 reads TGTGCCAGCTCGTCGAATACCGTTAGCTCTGGGGCCAACGTCCCGACTTTC. Together with reference TRBV18 and TRBJ2-6, the CDR3 gives the full variable domain: NAGVMQNPRHLVRRRGQEARLRCSPMKGHSHVYWYRQLPEEGLKFMVYLQKENIIDESGMPKERFSAEFPKEGPSILRIQQVVRGDSAAYFCASSSNTVSSGANVPTFGAGSRLTVL.

This clonotype was observed many times. One end of the junction varies from germline; a read error may be responsible. The chain has TRBV28 and TRBJ1-1; D might be TRBD1 (6 bases). Germline CDR1 is MDHEN and CDR2 is SYDVKM. The CDR3 covers 12 residues. CDR3 region: CASSLGLRGGVF. The CDR3 DNA reads TGTGCCAGCAGTTTAGGCCTAAGGGGGGGAGTCTTT.

This chain joins TRBV19 and TRBJ2-3; D gene uncertain. The CDR3 covers 13 residues. Trimming shortened V by 2 bases and J by 4 bases, and 7 bases separated the two germline ends. The germline CDR1 and CDR2 sequences are LNHDA and SQIVND (reference sequence). The CDR3 protein is CASSISKSDTQYF. For the CDR3, the DNA is TGTGCCAGTAGTATAAGCAAGTCAGATACGCAGTATTTT. The full variable domain, with the rest looked up from reference TRBV19 and TRBJ2-3, is DGGITQSPKYLFRKEGQNVTLSCEQNLNHDAMYWYRQDPGQGLRLIYYSQIVNDFQKGDIAEGYSVSREKKESFPLTVTSAQKNPTAFYLCASSISKSDTQYFGPGTRLTVL.

The chain uses TRBV9 and TRBJ2-1; a possible D gene is TRBD2 (5 bases). V was cut by 0 bases and J by 1 base, with 23 bases left in between. The CDR3 sequence is 20 residues long. Germline CDR1 is SGDLS and CDR2 is YYNGEE. CDR3 DNA sequence: TGTGCCAGCAGCGTAGAGCGGACCAGCCGGCGGACGAGTTCCTACAATGAGCAGTTCTTC. Protein sequence: CASSVERTSRRTSSYNEQFF.

This clonotype was observed many times. This sequence joins TRBV6-1 and TRBJ1-5, with 8 bases aligning to TRBD1. V gave up 3 bases and J gave up 6 bases; unmatched junction bases: 10. The CDR3 length is 16 residues. The germline gives CDR1 MNHNS, CDR2 SASEGT. The CDR3 spells CASSDPGGVHSQPQHF. In DNA form, the CDR3 reads TGTGCCAGCAGTGACCCAGGGGGCGTGCATAGTCAGCCCCAGCATTTT.

Ten or more counts support this clonotype. The chain combines TRBV28 with TRBJ1-2, with D perhaps TRBD1 (5 bases). The CDR3 is made up of 17 amino acids. Per germline, CDR1 MDHEN and CDR2 SYDVKM. V was cut by 1 base and J by 8 bases, with 23 bases left in between. The DNA for the CDR3 is TGTGCCAGCAGTTTATCTAGGGGCCAACCGAGGAAGCTCGGCTACACCTTC. Translating gives CASSLSRGQPRKLGYTF.

This clonotype was seen a few times. This chain uses TRBV5-8 with TRBJ2-5; 8 positions agree with TRBD1. The germline CDR1 and CDR2 sequences are SGHTS and YDEGEE. The length of the CDR3 is 14 residues. Germline trimming cut 2 bases from V and 1 base from J; bases unmatched to any gene: 1. The CDR3 loop is CASSFGTGQETQYF. CDR3 in DNA: TGTGCCAGCAGCTTCGGGACAGGCCAAGAGACCCAGTACTTC.

This clonotype was observed at least ten times. This chain joins TRBV2 and TRBJ2-3; D ambiguous. The V end was cut by 7 bases, the J end by 4 bases, with 6 bases between. The CDR3 totals 11 residues. The germline gives CDR1 SNHLY, CDR2 FYNNEI. As DNA, the CDR3 is TGTGCCAGCACCATGGCAGATACGCAGTATTTT. Its translation: CASTMADTQYF.

This chain uses TRBV24-1 with TRBJ2-1; D call uncertain. The CDR3 consists of 13 residues. V lost 1 base, J lost 8 bases, and 8 bases lay in between. CDR1 KGHDR and CDR2 SFDVKD come from the germline V gene. In DNA, the CDR3 is TGTGCCACCAGTGATTTCCTAGGCGATGAGCAGTTCTTC. Translation: CATSDFLGDEQFF.

CDR3 sequence reads: CASSLEPSGSGELFF. In DNA form, the CDR3 reads TGCGCCAGCAGCTTGGAGCCTAGCGGAAGCGGGGAGCTGTTTTTT. The chain combines TRBV5-1 with TRBJ2-2; TRBD2 matches 7 bases. The CDR3 sequence is 15 residues long. Trimming cost V 0 bases and J 7 bases; bases outside gene matches: 6. Germline-derived CDR1 and CDR2 are SGHRS and YFSETQ. Full variable domain (missing parts from reference TRBV5-1 and TRBJ2-2): KAGVTQTPRYLIKTRGQQVTLSCSPISGHRSVSWYQQTPGQGLQFLFEYFSETQRNKGNFPGRFSGRQFSNSRSEMNVSTLELGDSALYLCASSLEPSGSGELFFGEGSRLTVL.

In this sample, this clonotype turned up many times. CDR3 DNA: TGTGCCAGCAGCCCCAATAGCGGGATCGGTGAGCAGTTCTTC. Translated, it gives CASSPNSGIGEQFF. This chain joins TRBV3-1 and TRBJ2-1, with TRBD2 matching over 8 bases. The CDR3 consists of 14 residues. Per germline, CDR1 LGHDT and CDR2 YNNKEL (reference sequence). Trimming cost V 4 bases and J 9 bases; bases outside gene matches: 8.

This clonotype turned up a few times. The chain recombines TRBV27 with TRBJ2-2; 7 bases agree with TRBD1. This CDR3 region has 16 residues. Trimming removed 5 bases from V and 2 bases from J; junction bases left unmatched: 8. Per the germline V gene, CDR1 is MNHEY and CDR2 is SMNVEV (reference sequence). The CDR3, as DNA: TGTGCCAGCAGTAGCCCGGGACAGACAAACACCGGGGAGCTGTTTTTT. Translated: CASSSPGQTNTGELFF.

This clonotype was seen at least ten times. The rearrangement links TRBV2 to TRBJ2-7; 7 bases are shared with TRBD1. The germline gives CDR1 SNHLY, CDR2 FYNNEI. The CDR3 is 13 amino acids. The ends lost 4 bases at V and 5 bases at J; junction bases unmatched: 5. The CDR3 bases are TGTGCCAGCAGTGGACAGGGTTTGAACGAGCAGTACTTC. Its translation: CASSGQGLNEQYF.